One sample yielded the 2 T cell receptor beta chains listed below, sequenced in a study of T cell repertoires in cytomegalovirus infection. TCRdb reprocessed the reads with MiXCR, giving one entry per CDR3 protein. The repertoire includes 500,000 to 600,000 distinct CDR3 sequences, approximately 15% of them detected once, and under 30% sits in the top ten. The sample was CD8+ T cells from PBMCs. The receptor source for this set is a human donor in good health (CMV status not recorded). Some clones in this sample may be carry-over from other donors' samples.

The chain links TRBV4-1 to TRBJ2-4, with 9 nucleotides matching TRBD2. With 4 bases clipped from V and 6 bases from J, the junction kept 10 bases outside the gene matches. The CDR3 has 16 amino acids. Germline CDR1 is MGHRA and CDR2 is YSYEKL. The CDR3: CASSLEGGGAVNIQYF. The CDR3 coding sequence is TGCGCCAGCAGCCTTGAGGGCGGGGGGGCCGTAAACATTCAGTACTTC.

This clonotype was seen many times. The chain joins TRBV28 to TRBJ2-5, with 8 bases lining up with TRBD2. J gave up 4 bases and V 3 bases, and 4 bases lay outside the gene matches. CDR1 and CDR2 from the germline V gene are MDHEN and SYDVKM. This CDR3 has 14 residues. The CDR3, as DNA: TGTGCCAGCAGTTTTGCGGGGGGTCGAGAGACCCAGTACTTC. This gives the protein CASSFAGGRETQYF.